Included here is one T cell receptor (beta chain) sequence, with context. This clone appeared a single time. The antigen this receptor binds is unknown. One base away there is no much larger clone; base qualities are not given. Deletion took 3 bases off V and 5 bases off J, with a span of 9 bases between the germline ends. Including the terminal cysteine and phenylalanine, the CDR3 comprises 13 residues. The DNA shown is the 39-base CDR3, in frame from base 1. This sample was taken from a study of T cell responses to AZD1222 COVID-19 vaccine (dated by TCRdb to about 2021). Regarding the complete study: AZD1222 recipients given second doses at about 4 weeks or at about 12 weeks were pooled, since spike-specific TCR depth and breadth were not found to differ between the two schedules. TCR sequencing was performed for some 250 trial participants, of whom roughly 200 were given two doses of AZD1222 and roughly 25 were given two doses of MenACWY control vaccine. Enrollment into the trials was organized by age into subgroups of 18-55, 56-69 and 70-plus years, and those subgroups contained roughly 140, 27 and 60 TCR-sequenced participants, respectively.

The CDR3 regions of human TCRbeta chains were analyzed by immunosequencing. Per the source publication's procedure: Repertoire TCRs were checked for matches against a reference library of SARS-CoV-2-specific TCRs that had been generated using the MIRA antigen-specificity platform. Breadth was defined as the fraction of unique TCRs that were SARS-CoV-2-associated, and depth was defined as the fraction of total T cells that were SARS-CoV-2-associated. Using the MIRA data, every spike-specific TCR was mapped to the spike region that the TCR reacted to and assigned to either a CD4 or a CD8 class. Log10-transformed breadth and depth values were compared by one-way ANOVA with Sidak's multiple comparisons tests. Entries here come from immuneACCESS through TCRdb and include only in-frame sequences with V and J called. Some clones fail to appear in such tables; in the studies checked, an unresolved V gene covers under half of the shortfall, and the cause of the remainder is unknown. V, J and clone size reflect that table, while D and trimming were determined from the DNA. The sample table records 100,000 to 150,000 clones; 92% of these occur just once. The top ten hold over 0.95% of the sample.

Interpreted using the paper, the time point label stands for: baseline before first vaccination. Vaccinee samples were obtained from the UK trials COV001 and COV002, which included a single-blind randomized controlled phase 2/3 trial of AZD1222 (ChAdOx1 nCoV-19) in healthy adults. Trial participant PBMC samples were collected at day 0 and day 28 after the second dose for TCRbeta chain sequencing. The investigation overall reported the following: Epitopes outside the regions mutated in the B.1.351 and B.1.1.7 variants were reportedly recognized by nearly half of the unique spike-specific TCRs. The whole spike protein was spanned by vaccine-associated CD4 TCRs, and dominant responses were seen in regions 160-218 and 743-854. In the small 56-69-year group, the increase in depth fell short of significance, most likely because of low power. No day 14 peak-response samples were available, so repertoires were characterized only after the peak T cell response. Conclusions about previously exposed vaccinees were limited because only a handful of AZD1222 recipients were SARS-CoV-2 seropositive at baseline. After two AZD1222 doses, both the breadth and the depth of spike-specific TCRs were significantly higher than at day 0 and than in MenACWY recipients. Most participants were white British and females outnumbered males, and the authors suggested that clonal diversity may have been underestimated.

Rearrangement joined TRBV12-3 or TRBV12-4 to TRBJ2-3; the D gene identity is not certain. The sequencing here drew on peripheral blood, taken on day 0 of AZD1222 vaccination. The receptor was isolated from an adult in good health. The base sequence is TGTGCCAGCAGTTTCATGGCTTTAGATACGCAGTATTTT. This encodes CASSFMALDTQYF.